This T cell receptor beta chain originates from a study of blood T cell repertoires in COVID-19. Study overall: Spain, Italy and the United States supplied samples that represented acute and convalescent COVID-19.

CDR1 MDHEN and CDR2 SYDVKM come from the germline V gene. The CDR3 is 15 amino acids. Trimming at V came to 7 bases and at J to 8 bases, leaving 11 bases not matched to a gene. Profiling relied on immunoSEQ multiplex PCR, and the TCRdb table lists in-frame clones only, not all of them. The sample shows about 250,000 clones, about 90% of them seen only once. The specimen sequenced was peripheral blood. The origin of this receptor is an elderly man with acute or convalescent COVID-19. The V gene is TRBV28, the J gene TRBJ1-4; 9 bases align to TRBD1. CDR3 region: CASTVRGQGREKLFF. The CDR3 bases are TGTGCCAGCACCGTTCGGGGACAGGGTAGGGAAAAACTGTTTTTT.